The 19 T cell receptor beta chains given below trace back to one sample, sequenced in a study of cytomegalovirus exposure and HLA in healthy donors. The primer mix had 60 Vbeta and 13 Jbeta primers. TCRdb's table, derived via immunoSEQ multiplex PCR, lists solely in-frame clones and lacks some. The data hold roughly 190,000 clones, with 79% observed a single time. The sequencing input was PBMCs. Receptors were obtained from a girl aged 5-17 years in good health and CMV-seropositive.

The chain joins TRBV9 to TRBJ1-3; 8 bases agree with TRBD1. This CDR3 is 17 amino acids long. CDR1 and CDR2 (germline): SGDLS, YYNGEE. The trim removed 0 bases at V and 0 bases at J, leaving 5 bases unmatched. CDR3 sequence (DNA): TGTGCCAGCAGCGTAGAAGCGCAGGGGGCCTCTGGAAACACCATATATTTT. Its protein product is CASSVEAQGASGNTIYF.

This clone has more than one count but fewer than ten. CDR3 protein: CASSRNRVVDTQYF. CDR3 coding DNA: TGTGCCAGCAGTAGAAACAGGGTAGTAGATACGCAGTATTTT. The chain has TRBV6-1 and TRBJ2-3; perhaps TRBD1 as D (6 bases). This CDR3 is built from 14 residues. The germline CDR1 and CDR2 sequences are MNHNS and SASEGT. Trimming shortened V by 5 bases and J by 5 bases, and 14 bases separated the two germline ends.

CDR3 bases: TGTGCCAGCACCAAAGGGGCAGGGAGGCACAATGAGCAGTTCTTC. Translated: CASTKGAGRHNEQFF. The chain uses TRBV6-5 and TRBJ2-1; TRBD2 might be the D (6 bases). V lost 7 bases to trimming and J lost 5 bases, with 18 bases between them. Germline lookup yields CDR1 MNHEY and CDR2 SVGAGI. The CDR3 runs to 15 residues.

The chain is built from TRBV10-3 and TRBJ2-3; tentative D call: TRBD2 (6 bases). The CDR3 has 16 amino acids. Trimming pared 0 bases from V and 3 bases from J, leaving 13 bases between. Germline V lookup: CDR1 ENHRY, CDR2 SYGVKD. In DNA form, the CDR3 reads TGTGCCATCAGTGAGTCGAAAGGGAGGTGGACAGATACGCAGTATTTT. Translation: CAISESKGRWTDTQYF.

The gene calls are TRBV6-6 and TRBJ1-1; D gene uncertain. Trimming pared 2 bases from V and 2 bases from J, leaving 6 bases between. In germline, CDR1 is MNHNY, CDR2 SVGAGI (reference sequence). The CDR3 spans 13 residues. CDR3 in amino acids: CASSYPLNTEAFF. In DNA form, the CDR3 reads TGTGCCAGCAGTTACCCTCTAAACACTGAAGCTTTCTTT.

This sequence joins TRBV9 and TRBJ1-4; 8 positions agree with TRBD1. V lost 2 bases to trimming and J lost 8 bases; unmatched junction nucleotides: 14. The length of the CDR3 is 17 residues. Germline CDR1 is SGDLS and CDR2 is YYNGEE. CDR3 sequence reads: CASSVGGSSGQDEKLFF. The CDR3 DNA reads TGTGCCAGCAGCGTCGGGGGTAGTTCGGGACAGGACGAAAAACTGTTTTTT. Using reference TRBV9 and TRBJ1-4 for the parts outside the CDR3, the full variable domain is DSGVTQTPKHLITATGQRVTLRCSPRSGDLSVYWYQQSLDQGLQFLIQYYNGEERAKGNILERFSAQQFPDLHSELNLSSLELGDSALYFCASSVGGSSGQDEKLFFGSGTQLSVL.

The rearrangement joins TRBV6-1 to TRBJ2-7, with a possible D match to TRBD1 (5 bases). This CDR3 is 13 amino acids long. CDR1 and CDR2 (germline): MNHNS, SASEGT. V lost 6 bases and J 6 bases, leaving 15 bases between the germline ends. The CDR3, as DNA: TGTGCCAGCAGCAGCAGGGCTTCCGGCGAGCAGTACTTC. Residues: CASSSRASGEQYF.

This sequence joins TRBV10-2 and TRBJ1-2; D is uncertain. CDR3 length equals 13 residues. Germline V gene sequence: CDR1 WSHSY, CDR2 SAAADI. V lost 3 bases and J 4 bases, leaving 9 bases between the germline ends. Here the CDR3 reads CASSEGGVYGYTF. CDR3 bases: TGCGCCAGCAGTGAAGGCGGGGTCTATGGCTACACCTTC.

The CDR3, as DNA: TGTGCCAGCAGCCCTGCGGTAAGAGCGGGACCCCGCACAGATACGCAGTATTTT. Residues: CASSPAVRAGPRTDTQYF. The chain uses TRBV2 and TRBJ2-3, with TRBD2 matching 7 bases. CDR1 and CDR2 from the germline V gene are SNHLY and FYNNEI. The V and J ends lost 6 bases and 1 base, in that order; junction bases with no gene match: 16. The CDR3 runs to 18 residues.

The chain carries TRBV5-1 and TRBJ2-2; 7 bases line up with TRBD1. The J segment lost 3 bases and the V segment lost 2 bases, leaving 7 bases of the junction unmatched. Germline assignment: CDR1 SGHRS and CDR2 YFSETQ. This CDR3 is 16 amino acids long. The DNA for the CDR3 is TGCGCCAGCAGCTTCTTGACAGGGTCGTACACCGGGGAGCTGTTTTTT. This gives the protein CASSFLTGSYTGELFF.

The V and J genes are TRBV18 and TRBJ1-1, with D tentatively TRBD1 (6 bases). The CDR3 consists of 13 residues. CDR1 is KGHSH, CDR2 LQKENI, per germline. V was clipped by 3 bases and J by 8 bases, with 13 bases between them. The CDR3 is CASSPNRAIEAFF. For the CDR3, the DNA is TGTGCCAGCTCACCTAACAGGGCGATCGAAGCTTTCTTT. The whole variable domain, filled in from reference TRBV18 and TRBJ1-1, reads NAGVMQNPRHLVRRRGQEARLRCSPMKGHSHVYWYRQLPEEGLKFMVYLQKENIIDESGMPKERFSAEFPKEGPSILRIQQVVRGDSAAYFCASSPNRAIEAFFGQGTRLTVV.

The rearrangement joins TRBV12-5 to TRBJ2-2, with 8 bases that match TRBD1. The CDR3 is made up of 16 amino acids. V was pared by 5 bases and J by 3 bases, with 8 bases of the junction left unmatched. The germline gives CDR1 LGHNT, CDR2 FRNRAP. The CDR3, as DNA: TGTGCTAGTGGTATCCGCGCAGGGGGCGACACCGGGGAGCTGTTTTTT. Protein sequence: CASGIRAGGDTGELFF. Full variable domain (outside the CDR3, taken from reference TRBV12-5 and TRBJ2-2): DARVTQTPRHKVTEMGQEVTMRCQPILGHNTVFWYRQTMMQGLELLAYFRNRAPLDDSGMPKDRFSAEMPDATLATLKIQPSEPRDSAVYFCASGIRAGGDTGELFFGEGSRLTVL.

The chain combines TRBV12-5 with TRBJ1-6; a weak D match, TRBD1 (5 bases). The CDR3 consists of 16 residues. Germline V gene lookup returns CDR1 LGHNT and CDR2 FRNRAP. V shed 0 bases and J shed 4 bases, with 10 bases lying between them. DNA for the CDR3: TGTGCTAGTGGTTTGGTAACGGGGGGGTATAATTCACCCCTCCACTTT. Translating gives CASGLVTGGYNSPLHF. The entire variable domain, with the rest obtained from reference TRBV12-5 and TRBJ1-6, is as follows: DARVTQTPRHKVTEMGQEVTMRCQPILGHNTVFWYRQTMMQGLELLAYFRNRAPLDDSGMPKDRFSAEMPDATLATLKIQPSEPRDSAVYFCASGLVTGGYNSPLHFGNGTRLTVT.

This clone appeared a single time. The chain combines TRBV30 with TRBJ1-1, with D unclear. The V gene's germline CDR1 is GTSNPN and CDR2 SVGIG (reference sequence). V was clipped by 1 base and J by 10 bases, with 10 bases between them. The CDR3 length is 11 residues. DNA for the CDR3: TGTGCCTGGAGTGGTACTTTACGAGCTTTCTTT. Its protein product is CAWSGTLRAFF.

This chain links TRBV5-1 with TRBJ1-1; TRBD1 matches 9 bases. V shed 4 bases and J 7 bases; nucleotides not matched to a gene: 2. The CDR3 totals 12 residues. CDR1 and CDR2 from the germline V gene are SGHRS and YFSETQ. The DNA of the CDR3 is TGCGCCAGCAGCGGGACAGGGCGTGAAGCTTTCTTT. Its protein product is CASSGTGREAFF.

The CDR3 loop reads CSVVMAFGEKLFF. The CDR3 DNA reads as TGCAGCGTTGTAATGGCATTTGGCGAAAAACTGTTTTTT. V is TRBV29-1 and J is TRBJ1-4, with D hard to call. Germline loops: CDR1 SQVTM, CDR2 ANQGSEA. The V end lost 4 bases, the J end lost 8 bases, and 14 bases lay between the germline ends. The CDR3 has 13 residues.

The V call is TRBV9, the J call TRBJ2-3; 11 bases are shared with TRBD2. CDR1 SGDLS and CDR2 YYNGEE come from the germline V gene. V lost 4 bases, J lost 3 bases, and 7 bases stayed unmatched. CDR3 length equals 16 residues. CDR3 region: CASSSHASGGTDTQYF. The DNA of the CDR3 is TGTGCCAGCAGCTCCCACGCTAGCGGGGGGACAGATACGCAGTATTTT.

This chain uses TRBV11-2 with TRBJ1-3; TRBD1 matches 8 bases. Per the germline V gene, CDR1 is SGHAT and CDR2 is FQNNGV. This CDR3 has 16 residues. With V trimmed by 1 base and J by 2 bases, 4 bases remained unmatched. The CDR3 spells CASSLGTGGTGNTIYF. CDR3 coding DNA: TGTGCCAGCAGCTTAGGTACAGGGGGAACTGGAAACACCATATATTTT. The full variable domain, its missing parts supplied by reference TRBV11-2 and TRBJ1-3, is EAGVAQSPRYKIIEKRQSVAFWCNPISGHATLYWYQQILGQGPKLLIQFQNNGVVDDSQLPKDRFSAERLKGVDSTLKIQPAKLEDSAVYLCASSLGTGGTGNTIYFGEGSWLTVV.

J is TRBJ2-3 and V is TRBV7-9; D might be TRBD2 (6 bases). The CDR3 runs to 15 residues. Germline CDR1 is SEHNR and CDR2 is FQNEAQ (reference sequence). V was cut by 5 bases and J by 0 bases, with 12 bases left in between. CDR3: CASSLGTASTDTQYF. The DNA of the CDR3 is TGTGCCAGCAGCCTCGGGACTGCTAGCACAGATACGCAGTATTTT.